What follows are 26 T cell receptor beta chains derived from one specimen sequenced in a study of blood T cell repertoires in COVID-19. Profiling relied on immunoSEQ multiplex PCR, and the TCRdb table lists in-frame clones only, not all of them. The data contain 130,000 or so clones, roughly four fifths of them singletons. Sample: peripheral blood. The receptors were gathered from a woman aged 70-85 years with acute or convalescent COVID-19.

This sequence joins TRBV14 and TRBJ1-2; TRBD1 might be the D (6 bases). CDR3 length: 13 residues. Per the germline V gene, CDR1 is SGHDN and CDR2 is FVKESK. V was trimmed by 5 bases and J by 4 bases, leaving 11 bases between them. In DNA, the CDR3 is TGTGCCAGCAGCTTTACAGGGAGCTATGGCTACACCTTC. It yields the protein CASSFTGSYGYTF.

The chain combines TRBV5-5 with TRBJ1-5; TRBD1 might be the D (6 bases). The CDR3 covers 15 residues. CDR1 is SGHKS, CDR2 YYEKEE, per germline (reference sequence). V lost 1 base and J 6 bases, leaving 14 bases between the germline ends. CDR3: CASSLSGGPSQPQHF. In DNA, the CDR3 is TGTGCCAGCAGCTTGAGCGGGGGCCCAAGTCAGCCCCAGCATTTT. Variable domain in full (rest from reference TRBV5-5 and TRBJ1-5): DAGVTQSPTHLIKTRGQQVTLRCSPISGHKSVSWYQQVLGQGPQFIFQYYEKEERGRGNFPDRFSARQFPNYSSELNVNALLLGDSALYLCASSLSGGPSQPQHFGDGTRLSIL.

The gene calls are TRBV7-2 and TRBJ1-1; no clear D gene. This CDR3 is built from 13 residues. V lost 5 bases and J lost 5, with 12 bases in between. The germline V gene has CDR1 SGHTA and CDR2 FQGNSA. Here the CDR3 DNA reads TGTGCCAGCAGCGCGACCGGGAGGACTGAAGCTTTCTTT. Its protein is CASSATGRTEAFF.

This rearrangement joins TRBV18 to TRBJ1-1; 7 bases agree with TRBD1. The CDR3 runs to 12 residues. CDR1 and CDR2 (germline): KGHSH, LQKENI. Trimming removed 3 bases from V and 8 bases from J; junction bases left unmatched: 3. The CDR3 loop is CASSPRQGEAFF. For the CDR3, the DNA is TGTGCCAGCTCACCCCGACAGGGCGAAGCTTTCTTT.

The gene calls are TRBV7-2 and TRBJ1-3; 7 bases are a match to TRBD1. Germline V lookup: CDR1 SGHTA, CDR2 FQGNSA. This CDR3 region has 15 residues. Trimming took 5 bases from V and 2 from J; bases not matched to a gene: 6. The CDR3: CASSRRDSAGNTIYF. CDR3 DNA: TGTGCCAGCAGCAGAAGGGACAGCGCTGGAAACACCATATATTTT.

The chain couples TRBV18 to TRBJ1-2; no clear D gene. V lost 4 bases to trimming and J lost 7 bases, with 22 bases between them. CDR3 length: 16 residues. Germline values: CDR1 KGHSH, CDR2 LQKENI. For the CDR3, the DNA is TGTGCCAGCTCACACACCCCCCCGGTCCGGGCGGGTGGCTACACCTTC. Amino acids: CASSHTPPVRAGGYTF.

The gene calls are TRBV19 and TRBJ2-1, with 9 nucleotides matching TRBD2. The CDR3 contains 21 residues. V was clipped by 4 bases and J by 0 bases; unmatched bases: 19. Germline V CDR1 and CDR2: LNHDA, SQIVND (reference sequence). CDR3 sequence: CASSKQGLGLAGAPSYNEQFF. The CDR3 coding sequence is TGTGCCAGTAGTAAGCAAGGACTAGGGTTAGCGGGGGCTCCCTCCTACAATGAGCAGTTCTTC.

V and J are TRBV7-2 and TRBJ2-7; D might be TRBD2 (5 bases). The germline CDR1 and CDR2 sequences are SGHTA and FQGNSA. The CDR3 runs 14 residues. V lost 1 base, J lost 0 bases, and 7 bases lay in between. CDR3 bases: TGTGCCAGCAGCTTAGGCGGGCCCTCCTACGAGCAGTACTTC. Translated: CASSLGGPSYEQYF.

The chain recombines TRBV7-9 with TRBJ2-2; D unresolved. The germline V and J ends were trimmed by 5 bases and 0 bases, with 13 bases remaining between them. This CDR3 comprises 16 residues. Germline V gene lookup returns CDR1 SEHNR and CDR2 FQNEAQ (reference sequence). The CDR3 region is CASSKSRRTNTGELFF. The DNA for the CDR3 is TGTGCCAGCAGCAAAAGTAGGAGAACGAACACCGGGGAGCTGTTTTTT.

The V and J genes are TRBV12-3 or TRBV12-4 and TRBJ1-2; maybe TRBD1 (5 bases). V lost 8 bases and J lost 4, with 14 bases in between. The CDR3 loop spans 13 amino acids. In DNA form, the CDR3 reads TGTGCCAGCCAAGTGGGGCCAAGCTATGGCTACACCTTC. It translates to CASQVGPSYGYTF.

The J gene is TRBJ1-5, the V gene TRBV6-5, with D possibly matching TRBD1 (6 bases). CDR1 and CDR2 from the germline V gene are MNHEY and SVGAGI. This CDR3 is 15 amino acids long. The V end was cut by 7 bases, the J end by 0 bases, with 13 bases between. DNA of the CDR3: TGTGCCAGCAACAGGGATGGCAATAGCAATCAGCCCCAGCATTTT. Translated, it gives CASNRDGNSNQPQHF.

V gene TRBV6-5 combines with J gene TRBJ2-7; a possible D gene is TRBD2 (5 bases). V was shortened by 6 bases and J by 6 bases, with 18 bases between the two germline ends. Looked up from germline, CDR1 is MNHEY and CDR2 is SVGAGI. CDR3 length: 14 amino acids. The CDR3 here is CASSTRYLAREQYV. The CDR3 DNA follows: TGTGCCAGCAGCACCCGTTATCTAGCCCGCGAGCAGTACGTC.

This clone was seen more than once but under ten times. V is TRBV3-1 (or the pseudogene TRBV3-2) and J is TRBJ1-6; D is unclear. V was shortened by 2 bases and J by 10 bases, with 9 bases between the two germline ends. The CDR3 is 13 amino acids. Germline lookup yields CDR1 LGHDT and CDR2 YNNKEL (reference sequence). CDR3 amino acids: CASSQSRESPLHF. The CDR3 DNA is TGTGCCAGCAGCCAAAGCCGGGAATCACCCCTCCACTTT.

V and J are TRBV30 and TRBJ2-1; 11 nucleotides match TRBD1. The J segment lost 9 bases and the V segment lost 5 bases, leaving 6 bases of the junction unmatched. The CDR3 loop spans 13 amino acids. Germline CDR1 GTSNPN, CDR2 SVGIG (reference sequence). The CDR3 loop is CAWSRDRGGEQFF. The CDR3 nucleotides are TGTGCCTGGTCCCGGGACAGGGGGGGTGAGCAGTTCTTC.

The chain recombines TRBV30 with TRBJ1-1, with a tentative D call TRBD1 (5 bases). Germline CDR1 is GTSNPN and CDR2 is SVGIG (reference sequence). Trimming cost V 2 bases and J 0 bases, with 7 bases left between them. The CDR3 totals 13 residues. The CDR3 bases are TGTGCCTGGAGTACAGGCCTGAACACTGAAGCTTTCTTT. Its translation is CAWSTGLNTEAFF.

There are a few counts of this clone. The V call is TRBV27, the J call TRBJ1-6, with 7 bases matching TRBD1. The CDR3 has 17 amino acids. Germline V lookup: CDR1 MNHEY, CDR2 SMNVEV (reference sequence). V lost 1 base to trimming and J lost 7 bases; unmatched junction nucleotides: 10. The CDR3 here is CASSLLDRNRLNSPLHF. CDR3 in DNA: TGTGCCAGCAGTTTATTGGACAGGAATCGTCTAAATTCACCCCTCCACTTT.

The genes are TRBV7-2 and TRBJ1-2; maybe TRBD1 (6 bases). Per germline, CDR1 SGHTA and CDR2 FQGNSA. Deletions cut 3 bases from V and 5 bases from J, with 10 bases between. The CDR3 runs 13 residues. CDR3 DNA: TGTGCCAGCAGCTTCGGACAGAAGTATGGCTACACCTTC. Residues: CASSFGQKYGYTF.

The genes are TRBV5-6 and TRBJ2-1; possible D gene TRBD1, 6 bases. Trimming removed 0 bases from V and 4 bases from J, with 11 bases in between. This CDR3 is 15 amino acids long. Germline loops: CDR1 SGHDT, CDR2 YYEEEE. The CDR3 is CASSLGTAYYNEQFF. In DNA, the CDR3 is TGTGCCAGCAGCTTGGGGACAGCTTATTACAATGAGCAGTTCTTC.

V and J are TRBV29-1 and TRBJ2-5; 7 nucleotides align to TRBD1. The CDR3 loop spans 15 amino acids. Germline CDR1 reads SQVTM; CDR2 reads ANQGSEA. Losses at the gene ends were 7 bases for V and 1 base for J; bases not matched to a gene: 12. CDR3 loop: CSAMGSTGFQETQYF. In nucleotides, the CDR3 is TGCAGCGCCATGGGATCGACAGGGTTCCAAGAGACCCAGTACTTC. The whole variable domain, remainder taken from reference TRBV29-1 and TRBJ2-5, is SAVISQKPSRDICQRGTSLTIQCQVDSQVTMMFWYRQQPGQSLTLIATANQGSEATYESGFVIDKFPISRPNLTFSTLTVSNMSPEDSSIYLCSAMGSTGFQETQYFGPGTRLLVL.

This clone has just one count. The DNA of the CDR3 is TGTGCCACCAGCAGCGGGGGGGTATCACCCCTCCACTTT. Its translation is CATSSGGVSPLHF. The rearrangement links TRBV15 to TRBJ1-6, with D perhaps matching TRBD1 (5 bases). Germline V gene sequence: CDR1 LNHNV, CDR2 YYDKDF (reference sequence). Trimming removed 3 bases from V and 10 bases from J, with 10 bases in between. CDR3 length: 13 residues.

The J gene is TRBJ1-5, the V gene TRBV30; tentatively, D is TRBD1 (5 bases). V was cut by 3 bases and J by 12 bases, with 27 bases left in between. Germline V gives CDR1 GTSNPN, CDR2 SVGIG (reference sequence). This CDR3 is 16 amino acids long. In nucleotides, the CDR3 is TGTGCCTGGAGCCCCCGAACAGGATTCTCTGGCCAGGGCCAGCATTTT. It codes for CAWSPRTGFSGQGQHF.

The rearrangement links TRBV7-2 to TRBJ2-2; TRBD2 matches 10 bases. The length of the CDR3 is 16 residues. V lost 5 bases and J lost 2; bases outside the gene matches: 5. CDR1 is SGHTA, CDR2 FQGNSA, per germline. CDR3 protein: CASSITSGANTGELFF. CDR3 DNA sequence: TGTGCCAGCAGCATTACTAGCGGGGCCAACACCGGGGAGCTGTTTTTT. The complete variable domain, with remaining parts taken from reference TRBV7-2 and TRBJ2-2, reads GAGVSQSPSNKVTEKGKDVELRCDPISGHTALYWYRQSLGQGLEFLIYFQGNSAPDKSGLPSDRFSAERTGGSVSTLTIQRTQQEDSAVYLCASSITSGANTGELFFGEGSRLTVL.

This chain connects TRBV12-3 or TRBV12-4 to TRBJ1-2; 8 bases match TRBD1. This CDR3 comprises 13 residues. V was clipped by 6 bases and J by 6 bases; unmatched bases: 6. The CDR3 DNA reads TGTGCCAGCAGACTGGACAGGGTCCATGGCTACACCTTC. Translation gives CASRLDRVHGYTF.

The rearrangement joins TRBV2 to TRBJ2-3; unclear D gene. The CDR3 consists of 13 residues. Germline CDR1 is SNHLY and CDR2 is FYNNEI. With 11 bases removed from V and 6 bases from J, the gap between germline ends came to 18 bases. This chain's CDR3 is CAASRFHGDTQYF. Written as DNA, the CDR3 is TGTGCCGCGTCCCGGTTCCACGGGGATACGCAGTATTTT.

This chain links TRBV25-1 with TRBJ1-6, with D hard to call. Trimming stripped 1 base from V and 6 bases from J, with 13 bases between. The CDR3 totals 16 residues. In germline, CDR1 is MGHDK, CDR2 SYGVNS. The CDR3, as DNA: TGTGCCAGCAGTGAATTCCGGGAACCTCTTAATTCACCCCTCCACTTT. It codes for CASSEFREPLNSPLHF.

The V call is TRBV12-3 or TRBV12-4, the J call TRBJ2-7; 9 positions match TRBD1. This CDR3 region has 13 residues. With V trimmed by 6 bases and J by 7 bases, 7 bases remained unmatched. The CDR3 sequence is CASSRDRVGEQYF. The CDR3 DNA reads as TGTGCCAGCAGCCGGGACAGGGTGGGAGAGCAGTACTTC.